This note documents a single T cell receptor beta chain sequence. Only in-frame clones appear in the TCRdb table, and some are missing; sequencing was by immunoSEQ multiplex PCR. The table records around 480,000 clones, 88% of them present only once. The data derive from a study of blood T cell repertoires in COVID-19. Whole-study context: Samples came from the United States, Italy and Spain, spanning acute and convalescent COVID-19.

The J segment lost 11 bases and the V segment lost 7 bases, leaving 15 bases of the junction unmatched. There are 15 residues in the CDR3. Germline values: CDR1 MNHEY, CDR2 SVGAGI. This TCR was recovered from a woman aged 50 to 60 with COVID-19, enrolled during active disease. The J gene is TRBJ2-1, the V gene TRBV6-5; 9 nucleotides line up with TRBD1. The material sequenced was peripheral blood. The CDR3 nucleotides read TGTGCCAGCACGCCCGGGACAGGGCCAACTGTAAAGCAGTTCTTC. This sequence encodes CASTPGTGPTVKQFF.